The 31 T cell receptor beta chains in this list originate from one sample, sequenced in a study of blood T cell repertoires in COVID-19. TCRdb's copy holds only in-frame clones and misses some; the assay was immunoSEQ multiplex PCR. This table holds under 75,000 clones, 70% to 75% found once. The sample comprised peripheral blood. The source of these receptors is a woman aged 50 to 65 with active or convalescent COVID-19.

This chain joins TRBV5-4 and TRBJ2-2; D gene ambiguous. With 0 bases removed from V and 3 bases from J, the gap between germline ends came to 15 bases. Germline CDR1 and CDR2: SGHNT and YYREEE (reference sequence). The CDR3 runs to 17 residues. Here the CDR3 DNA reads TGTGCCAGCAGCTTGGCCTTGCGGCGTTCGCACACCGGGGAGCTGTTTTTT. Translating it yields CASSLALRRSHTGELFF.

The chain carries TRBV7-8 and TRBJ1-3, with TRBD1 identical over 8 bases. With V trimmed by 4 bases and J by 7 bases, 3 bases remained unmatched. The CDR3 covers 13 residues. Germline CDR1 and CDR2: SGHVS and FQNEAQ. The chain's CDR3 is CASSYTGGNTIYF. The CDR3 bases are TGTGCCAGCAGCTACACAGGGGGGAACACCATATATTTT.

This clone was seen more than once but under ten times. The chain links TRBV30 to TRBJ1-1; TRBD1 aligns across 7 bases. The CDR3 sequence is 14 residues long. The germline CDR1 and CDR2 sequences are GTSNPN and SVGIG (reference sequence). V lost 2 bases, J lost 0 bases, and 3 bases stayed unmatched. The CDR3 is CAWSLGTVNTEAFF. In DNA form, the CDR3 reads TGTGCCTGGAGTTTAGGGACAGTGAACACTGAAGCTTTCTTT. Complete variable domain (other parts from reference TRBV30 and TRBJ1-1): SQTIHQWPATLVQPVGSPLSLECTVEGTSNPNLYWYRQAAGRGLQLLFYSVGIGQISSEVPQNLSASRPQDRQFILSSKKLLLSDSGFYLCAWSLGTVNTEAFFGQGTRLTVV.

This clone was detected a few times. The chain uses TRBV3-1 (or the pseudogene TRBV3-2) and TRBJ1-5, with no clear D. V lost 4 bases, J lost 6 bases, and 13 bases lay in between. Germline V gene data show CDR1 as LGHDT and CDR2 as YNNKEL (reference sequence). The CDR3 extends over 14 amino acids. The CDR3 here is CASSLAAAAQPQHF. The CDR3 nucleotides read TGTGCCAGCAGCCTCGCCGCGGCCGCTCAGCCCCAGCATTTT.

This clone was recorded a few times. V gene TRBV13 combines with J gene TRBJ1-2; TRBD1 agrees at 10 bases. Germline V gives CDR1 PRHDT, CDR2 FYEKMQ (reference sequence). This CDR3 region has 16 residues. The V segment lost 5 bases and the J segment 0 bases; nucleotides outside the gene matches: 6. As DNA, the CDR3 is TGTGCCAGCAGCAAAAGGACAGGGGGAGCTAACTATGGCTACACCTTC. It encodes CASSKRTGGANYGYTF.

J is TRBJ2-7 and V is TRBV15; TRBD2 is a possible D gene (8 bases). Germline-derived CDR1 and CDR2 are LNHNV and YYDKDF (reference sequence). The germline V and J ends were trimmed by 6 bases and 0 bases, with 15 bases remaining between them. The CDR3 loop spans 15 amino acids. Written as DNA, the CDR3 is TGTGCCACCAGGCCGGGAGGGGGCCGCTCCTACGAGCAGTACTTC. Amino acid sequence: CATRPGGGRSYEQYF.

V usage is TRBV19 and J usage is TRBJ1-4; D remains unclear. Trimming removed 7 bases at V and 2 bases at J, with 14 bases between. This CDR3 comprises 15 residues. Germline V gene data show CDR1 as LNHDA and CDR2 as SQIVND (reference sequence). CDR3 region: CASTQFGSTNEKLFF. The CDR3 nucleotides are TGTGCCAGTACCCAGTTCGGGAGCACTAATGAAAAACTGTTTTTT.

This clone was observed a few times. The V gene is TRBV9, the J gene TRBJ2-1; 8 bases map to TRBD2. The trim removed 4 bases at V and 5 bases at J, leaving 2 bases unmatched. The CDR3 loop spans 13 amino acids. From germline, CDR1 is SGDLS and CDR2 YYNGEE. The CDR3 bases are TGTGCCAGCAGCACACTAGCGGACAATGAGCAGTTCTTC. Its protein product is CASSTLADNEQFF. The full variable domain, its missing parts supplied by reference TRBV9 and TRBJ2-1, is DSGVTQTPKHLITATGQRVTLRCSPRSGDLSVYWYQQSLDQGLQFLIQYYNGEERAKGNILERFSAQQFPDLHSELNLSSLELGDSALYFCASSTLADNEQFFGPGTRLTVL.

V and J are TRBV5-1 and TRBJ2-3; 7 positions agree with TRBD1. V dropped 7 bases and J dropped 3; count of bases not matched to a gene: 5. This CDR3 is 13 amino acids long. The germline gives CDR1 SGHRS, CDR2 YFSETQ. The CDR3 is CASWRQGTDTQYF. The DNA of the CDR3 is TGCGCCAGCTGGAGACAGGGAACAGATACGCAGTATTTT.

Here the CDR3 DNA reads TGTGCCAGCAGCCAAGGAAGGGGGCGAGAGGCTGAAGCTTTCTTT. Protein sequence: CASSQGRGREAEAFF. V usage is TRBV3-1 (or the pseudogene TRBV3-2) and J usage is TRBJ1-1; 7 positions agree with TRBD1. From germline, CDR1 is LGHDT and CDR2 YNNKEL (reference sequence). The CDR3 contains 15 residues. The ends lost 1 base at V and 6 bases at J; junction bases unmatched: 8.

This chain links TRBV30 with TRBJ2-7, with TRBD1 identical over 12 bases. From germline, CDR1 is GTSNPN and CDR2 SVGIG (reference sequence). Trimming removed 8 bases from V and 5 bases from J; junction bases left unmatched: 7. The CDR3 runs to 13 residues. CDR3 nucleotides: TGTGCCGGGGGGGGACAGGGGGCCCACGAGCAGTACTTC. This gives the protein CAGGGQGAHEQYF.

The chain combines TRBV15 with TRBJ2-3; 8 nucleotides agree with TRBD2. Germline-derived CDR1 and CDR2 are LNHNV and YYDKDF (reference sequence). This CDR3 has 15 residues. Trimming removed 3 bases from V and 5 bases from J; junction bases left unmatched: 7. The CDR3 sequence: CATSRPAGELDTQYF. The CDR3 nucleotides read TGTGCCACCAGCAGGCCAGCGGGAGAATTAGATACGCAGTATTTT.

Written as DNA, the CDR3 is TGTGCCAGCAGTGAGGCCCGAACAGGGCCGGAAGAAAAACTGTTTTTT. Translation gives CASSEARTGPEEKLFF. V and J are TRBV6-1 and TRBJ1-4, with TRBD1 as a possible D gene (6 bases). The germline CDR1 and CDR2 sequences are MNHNS and SASEGT. The CDR3 spans 16 residues. Trimming took off 3 bases at V and 8 bases at J, with 19 bases between the two ends.

This chain joins TRBV10-3 and TRBJ2-5; TRBD1 aligns across 7 bases. This CDR3 comprises 11 residues. V lost 10 bases, J lost 3 bases, and 2 bases stayed unmatched. Germline V gene lookup returns CDR1 ENHRY and CDR2 SYGVKD. CDR3 sequence: CATGTEETQYF. The CDR3 region has the DNA TGTGCCACCGGGACAGAAGAGACCCAGTACTTC.

The J gene is TRBJ2-2, the V gene TRBV7-2, with TRBD1 matching over 12 bases. CDR1 and CDR2 (germline): SGHTA, FQGNSA. Trimming at V came to 4 bases and at J to 6 bases, leaving 3 bases not matched to a gene. This CDR3 spans 15 amino acids. This chain's CDR3 is CASSSGTGGSGELFF. The CDR3 DNA sequence: TGTGCCAGCAGCTCCGGGACAGGGGGCTCCGGGGAGCTGTTTTTT.

The rearrangement uses TRBV5-6 and TRBJ1-2; D perhaps matches TRBD1 (6 bases). Germline V CDR1 and CDR2: SGHDT, YYEEEE. CDR3 length equals 13 residues. Between the trimmed V and J ends, which lost 6 bases and 7 bases, there was a span of 16 bases. The CDR3 protein is CASNLQGAGGYTF. In DNA, the CDR3 is TGTGCCAGCAACTTACAGGGTGCGGGTGGCTACACCTTC.

The V gene is TRBV7-9, the J gene TRBJ1-1, with 7 bases aligning to TRBD1. This CDR3 has 13 residues. In germline, CDR1 is SEHNR, CDR2 FQNEAQ (reference sequence). V was clipped by 6 bases and J by 3 bases; unmatched bases: 4. The CDR3 loop reads CASSHTGDTEAFF. CDR3 in DNA: TGTGCCAGCAGTCATACAGGGGACACTGAAGCTTTCTTT.

The gene calls are TRBV4-2 and TRBJ2-1; 7 nucleotides align to TRBD2. Germline loops: CDR1 LGHNA, CDR2 YNFKEQ. J gave up 6 bases and V 0 bases, and 14 bases lay outside the gene matches. The CDR3 has 18 residues. Written as DNA, the CDR3 is TGTGCCAGCAGCCAAGACCATCCGAGCGGGACTGTTTTCAATGAGCAGTTCTTC. Its protein is CASSQDHPSGTVFNEQFF.

A single count supports this clone. The CDR3 DNA sequence: TGTGCCAGCAGAATGACAGGGGGAATGGAAAAACTGTTTTTT. It encodes CASRMTGGMEKLFF. The chain is built from TRBV27 and TRBJ1-4; 9 bases agree with TRBD1. Germline CDR1 MNHEY, CDR2 SMNVEV (reference sequence). The CDR3 covers 14 residues. V gave up 6 bases and J gave up 8 bases; unmatched junction bases: 7.

J is TRBJ2-3 and V is TRBV12-5; D may be TRBD1 (6 bases). The V and J ends lost 5 bases and 4 bases respectively, with 13 bases between them. Germline CDR1 reads LGHNT; CDR2 reads FRNRAP. CDR3 length equals 14 residues. The CDR3 sequence: CASGGDTAADTQYF. The CDR3 coding sequence is TGTGCTAGTGGTGGGGACACAGCGGCAGATACGCAGTATTTT. The whole variable domain, remainder taken from reference TRBV12-5 and TRBJ2-3, is DARVTQTPRHKVTEMGQEVTMRCQPILGHNTVFWYRQTMMQGLELLAYFRNRAPLDDSGMPKDRFSAEMPDATLATLKIQPSEPRDSAVYFCASGGDTAADTQYFGPGTRLTVL.

This clone has only a few counts. The V and J genes are TRBV24-1 and TRBJ2-1, with 8 positions matching TRBD2. V lost 4 bases to trimming and J lost 4 bases; unmatched junction nucleotides: 5. The CDR3 contains 15 residues. Germline V gives CDR1 KGHDR, CDR2 SFDVKD. The CDR3, as DNA: TGTGCCACCAGTGACTTTACTAGCGGATACAATGAGCAGTTCTTC. Encoded protein: CATSDFTSGYNEQFF.

The V gene is TRBV29-1, the J gene TRBJ2-7, with 8 bases matching TRBD1. Losses at the gene ends were 0 bases for V and 4 bases for J; bases not matched to a gene: 5. The CDR3 totals 14 residues. The germline gives CDR1 SQVTM, CDR2 ANQGSEA. The CDR3 coding sequence is TGCAGCGTTGAAGATGGGACAGGATCTTACGAGCAGTACTTC. Its translation: CSVEDGTGSYEQYF.

The chain couples TRBV6-6 to TRBJ2-6; 10 bases line up with TRBD1. The V segment lost 5 bases and the J segment 3 bases; nucleotides outside the gene matches: 10. The CDR3 has 18 residues. Germline values: CDR1 MNHNY, CDR2 SVGAGI (reference sequence). CDR3 in amino acids: CASSPWTGGGGGANVLTF. The CDR3 DNA reads TGTGCCAGCAGTCCTTGGACAGGGGGAGGCGGTGGGGCCAACGTCCTGACTTTC.

The chain has TRBV19 and TRBJ1-1; 9 nucleotides match TRBD1. The germline gives CDR1 LNHDA, CDR2 SQIVND (reference sequence). There are 13 residues in the CDR3. The junction had 1 base not matched to a gene; V was cut back by 4 bases and J by 4 bases. Here the CDR3 DNA reads TGTGCCAGTAGTAGGACAGGGGCCACTGAAGCTTTCTTT. Encoded protein: CASSRTGATEAFF.

This clone showed up just a few times. The chain links TRBV28 to TRBJ2-6; 7 bases fit TRBD1. V shed 2 bases and J 0 bases; nucleotides not matched to a gene: 13. Germline V gene sequence: CDR1 MDHEN, CDR2 SYDVKM. The CDR3 runs to 20 residues. The CDR3, as DNA: TGTGCCAGCAGTTTAATTGACAGGGTGTTCCCTATCTCTGGGGCCAACGTCCTGACTTTC. Encoded protein: CASSLIDRVFPISGANVLTF.

This chain links TRBV5-6 with TRBJ2-7, with 9 bases matching TRBD1. The V segment lost 5 bases and the J segment 3 bases; nucleotides outside the gene matches: 12. This CDR3 is 16 amino acids long. CDR1 and CDR2 from the germline V gene are SGHDT and YYEEEE. Written as DNA, the CDR3 is TGTGCCAGCAGTCCTGACAGGGGGGCCCCGGGCTACGAGCAGTACTTC. Protein sequence: CASSPDRGAPGYEQYF.

This sequence joins TRBV7-8 and TRBJ1-5, with 8 nucleotides matching TRBD1. Germline CDR1 reads SGHVS; CDR2 reads FQNEAQ. V gave up 5 bases and J gave up 2 bases; unmatched junction bases: 2. This CDR3 has 14 amino acids. CDR3 in DNA: TGTGCCAGCAGCAAGGACAGGGGCAATCAGCCCCAGCATTTT. Protein sequence: CASSKDRGNQPQHF.

The chain couples TRBV7-9 to TRBJ2-3; unclear D gene. Germline loops: CDR1 SEHNR, CDR2 FQNEAQ (reference sequence). Trimming pared 6 bases from V and 6 bases from J, leaving 13 bases between. The CDR3 has 13 residues. The CDR3 protein is CASSTRLSDTQYF. Written as DNA, the CDR3 is TGTGCCAGCAGTACCAGACTTTCCGATACGCAGTATTTT.

This clone was recorded at least ten times. V is TRBV2 and J is TRBJ2-3; 11 bases are shared with TRBD2. The germline V gene has CDR1 SNHLY and CDR2 FYNNEI. The J segment lost 2 bases and the V segment lost 6 bases, leaving 4 bases of the junction unmatched. CDR3 size: 15 residues. CDR3 region: CASSGTSGYTDTQYF. The CDR3, as DNA: TGTGCCAGCAGCGGGACTAGCGGATACACAGATACGCAGTATTTT.

At least ten counts were recorded for this clone. As DNA, the CDR3 is TGTGCCAGCAGTCCCTCCCGGCTAGCGGATTCCTACGAGCAGTACTTC. Translation gives CASSPSRLADSYEQYF. The V gene is TRBV6-6, the J gene TRBJ2-7, with TRBD2 matching 7 bases. The CDR3 runs 16 residues. V was clipped by 5 bases and J by 1 base; unmatched bases: 11. Germline CDR1 reads MNHNY; CDR2 reads SVGAGI (reference sequence).

J is TRBJ1-4 and V is TRBV30, with D perhaps TRBD1 (6 bases). Germline assignment: CDR1 GTSNPN and CDR2 SVGIG (reference sequence). This CDR3 is 18 amino acids long. V was cut by 0 bases and J by 7 bases, with 24 bases left in between. The chain's CDR3 is CAWSVDPATRGGVEKLFF. The CDR3 nucleotides read TGTGCCTGGAGTGTGGATCCCGCCACGAGGGGGGGAGTTGAAAAACTGTTTTTT. The variable domain in full, with the rest retrieved from reference TRBV30 and TRBJ1-4, is SQTIHQWPATLVQPVGSPLSLECTVEGTSNPNLYWYRQAAGRGLQLLFYSVGIGQISSEVPQNLSASRPQDRQFILSSKKLLLSDSGFYLCAWSVDPATRGGVEKLFFGSGTQLSVL.